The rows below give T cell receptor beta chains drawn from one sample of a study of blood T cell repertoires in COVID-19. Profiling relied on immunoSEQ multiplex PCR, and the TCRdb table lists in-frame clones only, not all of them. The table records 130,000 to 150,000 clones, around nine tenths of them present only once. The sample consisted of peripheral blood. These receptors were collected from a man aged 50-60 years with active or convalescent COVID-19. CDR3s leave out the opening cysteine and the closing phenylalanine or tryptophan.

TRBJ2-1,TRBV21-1,ASSTFDRHEQF
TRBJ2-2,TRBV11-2,ASSLGLANTGELF
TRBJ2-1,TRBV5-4,ASSHLASEQF
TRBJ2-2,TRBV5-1,ASSLVTSGRTNTGELF
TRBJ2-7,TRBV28,ASSFGDRSYEQY
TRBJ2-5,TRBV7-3,ASSLVPGRETQY
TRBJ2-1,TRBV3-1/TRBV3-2,ASSHRDRGRNEQF
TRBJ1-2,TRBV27,ASSPDRAPGYT
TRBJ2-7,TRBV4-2,ASSDRDRGREQY
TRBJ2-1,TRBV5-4,ASSLGQGLYNEQF
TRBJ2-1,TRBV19,ASRGSGRGNEQF
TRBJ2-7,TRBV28,ASSYPARAYEQY
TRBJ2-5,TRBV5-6,ASSKQGGQETQY
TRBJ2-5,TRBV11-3,ASSPGGLALQETQY
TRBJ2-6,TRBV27,ASSSGTGPERGANVLT
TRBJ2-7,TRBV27,ASSFQGSYEQY
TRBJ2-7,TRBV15,ATSRGTSDRGGYEQY
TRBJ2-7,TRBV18,ASSPRPEREQY
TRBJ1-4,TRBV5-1,ASSQHRGSTNEKLF
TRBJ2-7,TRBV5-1,ASSSSGTGSYEQY
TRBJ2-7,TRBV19,ASRPTPAAYEQY
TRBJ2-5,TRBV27,ASSKRWHIQETQY
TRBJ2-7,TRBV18,ASSKSGTSILGEQY
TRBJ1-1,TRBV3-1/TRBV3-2,ASSPGQPNTEAF
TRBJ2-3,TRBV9,ASSPPGADTQY
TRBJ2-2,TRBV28,ASLDRVLGELF
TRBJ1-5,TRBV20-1,SASRTNSNQPQH
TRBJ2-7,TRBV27,ASSFKGLPAYEQY
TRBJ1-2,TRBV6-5,ASSYLSRDGYT
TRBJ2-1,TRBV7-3,ASSFGGSGGEQF
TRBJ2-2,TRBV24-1,ATGGQDTGELF
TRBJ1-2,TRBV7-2,ASRPDRDYGYT
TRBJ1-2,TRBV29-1,SVSPQGDLSGYT
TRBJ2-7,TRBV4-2,ASSQTGGRDEQY
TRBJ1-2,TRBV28,ASSYLGNYGYT
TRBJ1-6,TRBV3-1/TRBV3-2,ASSQVSGGNSPLH
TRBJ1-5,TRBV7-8,ASSFLPYSNQPQH
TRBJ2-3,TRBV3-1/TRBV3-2,ASSQTGSGADTQY
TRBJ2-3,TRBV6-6,ASSLGSGPDTQY
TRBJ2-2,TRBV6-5,ASSYSGRGTGELF
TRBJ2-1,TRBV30,AWSNGQVISGGEQF
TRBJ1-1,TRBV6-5,ASSREGLSEAF
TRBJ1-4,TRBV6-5,ASSYGPRTGDEKLF
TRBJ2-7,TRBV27,ASSLSTSGSYEQY
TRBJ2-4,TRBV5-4,ASSSGRGTLAKNIQY
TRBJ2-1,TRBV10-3,AISAGWRNNEQF
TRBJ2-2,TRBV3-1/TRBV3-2,ASSQGHGELF
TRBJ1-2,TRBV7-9,ASSIRTGEGGYT
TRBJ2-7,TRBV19,ASSTTGFYEQY
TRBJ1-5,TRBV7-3,ASSLKPGNQPQH
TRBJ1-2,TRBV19,ASSRLDNGYT
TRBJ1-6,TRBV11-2,ASSGQGGGSPLH
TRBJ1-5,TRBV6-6,ASSPTGGNQPQH